The 20 T cell receptor beta chains below all came from one sample that was sequenced in a study of blood T cell repertoires in COVID-19. Sequenced by immunoSEQ multiplex PCR; TCRdb stores in-frame clones only, minus some. The sample holds roughly 99,000 clones, approximately 86% seen once. Sequenced material: peripheral blood. The origin of the receptors is a man in his fifties with COVID-19, enrolled during active disease.

J is TRBJ1-1 and V is TRBV7-9, with D tentatively TRBD1 (6 bases). CDR1 is SEHNR, CDR2 FQNEAQ, per germline (reference sequence). V was shortened by 1 base and J by 4 bases, with 16 bases between the two germline ends. This CDR3 has 16 amino acids. The CDR3 DNA reads TGTGCCAGCAGCTTAGGGGACACCCCCAAGGGCACTGAAGCTTTCTTT. Protein sequence: CASSLGDTPKGTEAFF.

The rearrangement links TRBV3-1 (or the pseudogene TRBV3-2) to TRBJ2-3; the D is unclear. The CDR3 sequence is 13 residues long. The V gene's germline CDR1 is LGHDT and CDR2 YNNKEL (reference sequence). Trimming removed 1 base from V and 5 bases from J, with 7 bases in between. The chain's CDR3 is CASSQGPGDTQYF. As DNA, the CDR3 is TGTGCCAGCAGCCAAGGCCCCGGAGATACGCAGTATTTT.

This clone has only one observation. The chain employs TRBV20-1 and TRBJ2-7; D unclear. Germline assignment: CDR1 DFQATT and CDR2 SNEGSKA (reference sequence). The CDR3 runs 11 residues. The ends were cut back, 5 bases at V and 0 bases at J, with 5 bases in the middle. The DNA for the CDR3 is TGCAGTGCTCCTAGCTCCTACGAGCAGTACTTC. This codes for CSAPSSYEQYF.

The rearrangement uses TRBV12-5 and TRBJ2-1; 9 positions match TRBD2. The trim removed 6 bases at V and 9 bases at J, leaving 18 bases unmatched. The germline V gene has CDR1 LGHNT and CDR2 FRNRAP. The CDR3 consists of 17 residues. Here the CDR3 DNA reads TGTGCTAGTGGACTCGTTAGCGGGGGCCCACTACGGTGTGAGCAGTTCTTC. It yields the protein CASGLVSGGPLRCEQFF.

The genes are TRBV11-1 and TRBJ1-2; D is perhaps TRBD1 (6 bases). Trimming shortened V by 5 bases and J by 3 bases, and 16 bases separated the two germline ends. This CDR3 has 15 amino acids. Germline V gene sequence: CDR1 SGHAT, CDR2 FQDESV (reference sequence). CDR3 sequence (DNA): TGTGCCAGCAGCGGGAGCAGGGGCGCCCACTATGGCTACACCTTC. Its translation: CASSGSRGAHYGYTF.

This sequence joins TRBV10-3 and TRBJ1-6; D uncertain. Germline loops: CDR1 ENHRY, CDR2 SYGVKD. This CDR3 contains 13 residues. Trimming shortened V by 4 bases and J by 9 bases, and 10 bases separated the two germline ends. CDR3 bases: TGTGCCATCAGTGGTGAACAGTTTTCACCCCTCCACTTT. This sequence encodes CAISGEQFSPLHF.

This clone was found once. CDR3 sequence: CASTQTGRQPQHF. CDR3 nucleotide sequence: TGTGCCAGCACCCAGACAGGGAGACAGCCCCAGCATTTT. The chain carries TRBV12-3 or TRBV12-4 and TRBJ1-5, with 7 bases aligning to TRBD1. The CDR3 sequence is 13 residues long. After removal of 7 bases from V and 7 bases from J, the junction contained 7 bases not matched to a gene.

The V gene is TRBV3-1 (or the pseudogene TRBV3-2), the J gene TRBJ2-2; 13 bases align to TRBD2. Germline CDR1 is LGHDT and CDR2 is YNNKEL (reference sequence). CDR3 length: 15 amino acids. J gave up 13 bases and V 6 bases, and 11 bases lay outside the gene matches. For the CDR3, the DNA is TGTGCCAGCAGTCCCATTCGGACTAGCGGGGGTATGCTGTTTTTT. It specifies CASSPIRTSGGMLFF.

The rearrangement links TRBV7-2 to TRBJ2-1, with TRBD1 as a possible D gene (6 bases). Germline loops: CDR1 SGHTA, CDR2 FQGNSA. Deletions cut 5 bases from V and 5 bases from J, with 22 bases between. CDR3 size: 17 residues. The CDR3 sequence: CASSPGARKITNNEQFF. The CDR3 nucleotides are TGTGCCAGCAGCCCAGGGGCTAGGAAGATAACAAACAATGAGCAGTTCTTC.

This clone showed up just a few times. V is TRBV7-2 and J is TRBJ2-7; the match to TRBD2 covers 13 bases. With 0 bases clipped from V and 9 bases from J, the junction kept 5 bases outside the gene matches. Germline lookup yields CDR1 SGHTA and CDR2 FQGNSA. The CDR3 extends over 15 amino acids. The DNA of the CDR3 is TGTGCCAGCAGCTTAGCGACTAGCGGGGGGCACTGGCAGTACTTC. It specifies CASSLATSGGHWQYF.

The chain combines TRBV7-2 with TRBJ2-2, with a weak D call TRBD2 (5 bases). The CDR3 runs to 14 residues. V was clipped by 2 bases and J by 5 bases, with 9 bases between them. Germline V lookup: CDR1 SGHTA, CDR2 FQGNSA. CDR3 amino acids: CASSLSSWTGELFF. In DNA form, the CDR3 reads TGTGCCAGCAGCTTATCTAGCTGGACCGGGGAGCTGTTTTTT. Full variable domain (remainder filled in from reference TRBV7-2 and TRBJ2-2): GAGVSQSPSNKVTEKGKDVELRCDPISGHTALYWYRQSLGQGLEFLIYFQGNSAPDKSGLPSDRFSAERTGGSVSTLTIQRTQQEDSAVYLCASSLSSWTGELFFGEGSRLTVL.

The chain has TRBV28 and TRBJ1-6; D is unresolved. This CDR3 contains 13 residues. Germline V lookup: CDR1 MDHEN, CDR2 SYDVKM. V shed 3 bases and J shed 5 bases, with 5 bases lying between them. The CDR3 region is CASSLPDNSPLHF. In DNA, the CDR3 is TGTGCCAGCAGTTTGCCAGATAATTCACCCCTCCACTTT. Full variable domain (missing parts from reference TRBV28 and TRBJ1-6): DVKVTQSSRYLVKRTGEKVFLECVQDMDHENMFWYRQDPGLGLRLIYFSYDVKMKEKGDIPEGYSVSREKKERFSLILESASTNQTSMYLCASSLPDNSPLHFGNGTRLTVT.

The chain carries TRBV7-8 and TRBJ1-5, with D uncertain. The V gene lost 0 bases and the J gene lost 3 bases, with 15 bases spanning the gap. The CDR3 covers 17 residues. CDR1 and CDR2 from the germline V gene are SGHVS and FQNEAQ. CDR3 region: CASSLAGIDVNNQPQHF. Here the CDR3 DNA reads TGTGCCAGCAGCTTAGCCGGTATAGATGTAAACAATCAGCCCCAGCATTTT.

A single count supports this clone. The rearrangement links TRBV2 to TRBJ2-2; 7 bases map to TRBD1. V shed 7 bases, J shed 2 bases, and the junction held 7 bases outside the gene matches. The V gene's germline CDR1 is SNHLY and CDR2 FYNNEI. The CDR3 totals 15 residues. The CDR3 sequence: CASTVRDSNTGELFF. The DNA for the CDR3 is TGTGCCAGCACTGTCCGGGACAGCAACACCGGGGAGCTGTTTTTT.

V gene TRBV6-6 combines with J gene TRBJ1-2; maybe TRBD1 (6 bases). The CDR3 extends over 13 amino acids. V dropped 1 base and J dropped 6 bases, with 9 bases sitting between them. Looked up from germline, CDR1 is MNHNY and CDR2 is SVGAGI (reference sequence). The CDR3 nucleotides are TGTGCCAGCAGTTACTTCGCAGGGGATGGCTACACCTTC. Translation gives CASSYFAGDGYTF.

The rearrangement uses TRBV6-4 and TRBJ1-4; 7 bases map to TRBD1. Germline V CDR1 and CDR2: MRHNA, SNTAGT. This CDR3 has 14 amino acids. J lost 8 bases, V lost 8 bases, and 11 bases had no gene match. The CDR3 region is CASGRQGEGEKLFF. Here the CDR3 DNA reads TGTGCCAGCGGCCGACAGGGTGAGGGGGAAAAACTGTTTTTT.

The genes are TRBV7-2 and TRBJ2-7; TRBD2 agrees at 12 bases. The V and J ends lost 1 base and 3 bases, in that order; junction bases with no gene match: 10. This CDR3 region has 18 residues. Looked up from germline, CDR1 is SGHTA and CDR2 is FQGNSA. CDR3 in DNA: TGTGCCAGCAGCTTAGAGGCCAAGACTAGCGGGGGAGGCTACGAGCAGTACTTC. This translates into CASSLEAKTSGGGYEQYF.

This chain links TRBV30 with TRBJ1-6; the match to TRBD1 covers 7 bases. Germline V gives CDR1 GTSNPN, CDR2 SVGIG (reference sequence). V lost 5 bases to trimming and J lost 9 bases; unmatched junction nucleotides: 7. The CDR3 runs to 13 residues. In DNA, the CDR3 is TGTGCCTGGCGTGGACAGGCGAGTTCACCCCTCCACTTT. It encodes CAWRGQASSPLHF.

The rearrangement links TRBV24-1 to TRBJ2-7; weak D call: TRBD2 (5 bases). The CDR3 totals 13 residues. Trimming pared 3 bases from V and 3 bases from J, leaving 8 bases between. The germline gives CDR1 KGHDR, CDR2 SFDVKD. The chain's CDR3 is CATSDELGYEQYF. The DNA of the CDR3 is TGTGCCACCAGTGATGAACTAGGCTACGAGCAGTACTTC.

This chain joins TRBV3-1 (or the pseudogene TRBV3-2) and TRBJ2-5, with TRBD2 identical over 7 bases. Germline CDR1 is LGHDT and CDR2 is YNNKEL (reference sequence). This CDR3 spans 15 amino acids. V lost 1 base to trimming and J lost 6 bases; unmatched junction nucleotides: 8. CDR3 bases: TGTGCCAGCAGCCAAGGAGGGGCTAGCGGTCAGACCCAGTACTTC. This sequence encodes CASSQGGASGQTQYF.